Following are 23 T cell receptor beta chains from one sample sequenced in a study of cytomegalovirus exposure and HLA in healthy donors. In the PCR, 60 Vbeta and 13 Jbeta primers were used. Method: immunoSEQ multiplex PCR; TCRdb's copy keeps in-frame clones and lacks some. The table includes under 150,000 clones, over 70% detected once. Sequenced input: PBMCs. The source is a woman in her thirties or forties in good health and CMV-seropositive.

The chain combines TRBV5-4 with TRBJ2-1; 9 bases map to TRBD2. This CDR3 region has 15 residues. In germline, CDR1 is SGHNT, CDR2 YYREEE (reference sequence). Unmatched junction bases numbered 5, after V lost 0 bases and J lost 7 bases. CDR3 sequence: CASSLGGLATNEQFF. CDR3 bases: TGTGCCAGCAGCTTGGGGGGACTAGCAACGAATGAGCAGTTCTTC.

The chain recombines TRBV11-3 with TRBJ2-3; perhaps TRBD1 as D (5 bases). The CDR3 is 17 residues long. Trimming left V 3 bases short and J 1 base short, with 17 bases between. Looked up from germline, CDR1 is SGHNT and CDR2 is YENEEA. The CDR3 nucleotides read TGTGCCAGCAGCTTCCGGGTGGACAAGGAGCGCACAGATACGCAGTATTTT. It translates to CASSFRVDKERTDTQYF.

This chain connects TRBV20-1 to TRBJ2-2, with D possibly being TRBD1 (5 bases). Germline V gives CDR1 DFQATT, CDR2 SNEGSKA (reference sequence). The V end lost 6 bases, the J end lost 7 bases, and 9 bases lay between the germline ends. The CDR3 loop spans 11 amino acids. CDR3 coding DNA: TGCAGTGCGCAGGGCGGCGGGGAGCTGTTTTTT. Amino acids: CSAQGGGELFF.

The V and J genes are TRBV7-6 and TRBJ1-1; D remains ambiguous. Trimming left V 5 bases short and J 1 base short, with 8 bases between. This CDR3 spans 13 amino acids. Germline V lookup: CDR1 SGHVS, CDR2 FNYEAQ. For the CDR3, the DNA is TGTGCCAGCAGCCGAACACCGAACACTGAAGCTTTCTTT. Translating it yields CASSRTPNTEAFF.

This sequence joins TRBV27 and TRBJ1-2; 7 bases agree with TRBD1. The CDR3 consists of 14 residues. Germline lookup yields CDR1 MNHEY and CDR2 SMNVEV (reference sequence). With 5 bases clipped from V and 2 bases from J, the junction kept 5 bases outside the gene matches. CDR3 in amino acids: CASSPKGANYGYTF. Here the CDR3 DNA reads TGTGCCAGCAGTCCAAAGGGGGCGAACTATGGCTACACCTTC.

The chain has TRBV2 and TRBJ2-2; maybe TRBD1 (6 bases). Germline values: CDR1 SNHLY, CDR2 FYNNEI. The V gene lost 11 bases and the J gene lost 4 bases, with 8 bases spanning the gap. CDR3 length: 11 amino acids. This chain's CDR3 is CAAQGTGELFF. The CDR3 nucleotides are TGTGCCGCACAGGGCACCGGGGAGCTGTTTTTT.

CDR3 sequence (DNA): TGTGCCAGCAGCCTGGGACTCGACAATGAGCAGTTCTTC. Its translation is CASSLGLDNEQFF. The chain couples TRBV9 to TRBJ2-1; the D gene is possibly TRBD2 (6 bases). This CDR3 has 13 amino acids. Germline loops: CDR1 SGDLS, CDR2 YYNGEE. Trimming removed 4 bases at V and 5 bases at J, with 10 bases between.

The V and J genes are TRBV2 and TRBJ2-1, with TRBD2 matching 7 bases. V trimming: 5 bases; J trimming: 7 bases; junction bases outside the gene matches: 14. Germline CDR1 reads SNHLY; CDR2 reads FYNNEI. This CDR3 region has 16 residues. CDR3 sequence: CASSPNRDYPENEQFF. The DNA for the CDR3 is TGTGCCAGCAGTCCGAACCGGGACTACCCTGAGAATGAGCAGTTCTTC.

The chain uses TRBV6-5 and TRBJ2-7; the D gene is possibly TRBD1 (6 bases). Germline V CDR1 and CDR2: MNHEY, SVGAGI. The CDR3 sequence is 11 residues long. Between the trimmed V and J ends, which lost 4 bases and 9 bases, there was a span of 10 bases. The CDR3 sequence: CASSSTTGQYF. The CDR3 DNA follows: TGTGCCAGCAGTTCGACGACAGGGCAGTACTTC.

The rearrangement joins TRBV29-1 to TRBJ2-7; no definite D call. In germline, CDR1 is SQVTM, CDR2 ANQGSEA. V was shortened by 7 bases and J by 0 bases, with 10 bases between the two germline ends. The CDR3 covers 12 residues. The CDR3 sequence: CSACDSSYEQYF. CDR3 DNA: TGCAGCGCCTGCGATAGCTCCTACGAGCAGTACTTC.

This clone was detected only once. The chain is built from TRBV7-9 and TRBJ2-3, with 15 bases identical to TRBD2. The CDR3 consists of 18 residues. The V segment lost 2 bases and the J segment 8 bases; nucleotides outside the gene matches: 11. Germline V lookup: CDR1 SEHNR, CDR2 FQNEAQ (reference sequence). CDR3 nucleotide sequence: TGTGCCAGCAGCTTACCCCCGGGACTAGCGGGGGGAGCGGGTACGCAGTATTTT. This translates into CASSLPPGLAGGAGTQYF.

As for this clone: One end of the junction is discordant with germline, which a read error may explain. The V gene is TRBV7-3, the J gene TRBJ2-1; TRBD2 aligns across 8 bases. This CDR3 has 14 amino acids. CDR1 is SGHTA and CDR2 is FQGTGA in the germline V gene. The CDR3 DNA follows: TGTGCCAGCAGCCCCCCCGGGGGGGCGGGTGAGCCGTTCTTC. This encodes CASSPPGGAGEPFF.

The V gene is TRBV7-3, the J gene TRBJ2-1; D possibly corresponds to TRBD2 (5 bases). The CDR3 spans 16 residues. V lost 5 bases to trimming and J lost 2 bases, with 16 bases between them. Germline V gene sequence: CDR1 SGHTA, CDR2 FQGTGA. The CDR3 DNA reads TGTGCCAGCAGCCCGCTCCCCGAGGGCCCCTACAATGAGCAGTTCTTC. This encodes CASSPLPEGPYNEQFF.

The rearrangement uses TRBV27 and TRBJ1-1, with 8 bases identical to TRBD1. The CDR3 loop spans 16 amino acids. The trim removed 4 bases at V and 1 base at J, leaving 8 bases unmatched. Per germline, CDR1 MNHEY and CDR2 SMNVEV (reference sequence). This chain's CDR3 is CASSSVRGRRNTEAFF. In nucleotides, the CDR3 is TGTGCCAGCAGTTCCGTCAGGGGGCGGAGGAACACTGAAGCTTTCTTT.

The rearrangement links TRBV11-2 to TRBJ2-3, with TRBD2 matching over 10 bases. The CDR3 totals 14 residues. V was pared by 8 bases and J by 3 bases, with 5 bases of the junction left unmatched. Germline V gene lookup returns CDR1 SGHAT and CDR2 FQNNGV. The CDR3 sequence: CASHSGGWTDTQYF. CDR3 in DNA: TGTGCCAGCCATAGCGGGGGGTGGACAGATACGCAGTATTTT. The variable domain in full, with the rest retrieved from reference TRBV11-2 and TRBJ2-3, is EAGVAQSPRYKIIEKRQSVAFWCNPISGHATLYWYQQILGQGPKLLIQFQNNGVVDDSQLPKDRFSAERLKGVDSTLKIQPAKLEDSAVYLCASHSGGWTDTQYFGPGTRLTVL.

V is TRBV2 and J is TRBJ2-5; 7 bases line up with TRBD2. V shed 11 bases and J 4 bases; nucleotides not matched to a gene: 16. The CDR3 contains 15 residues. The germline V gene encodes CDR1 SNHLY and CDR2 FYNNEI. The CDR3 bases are TGTGCCGGGGGAGGGTCCGACCCGGTACTAGAGACCCAGTACTTC. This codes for CAGGGSDPVLETQYF.

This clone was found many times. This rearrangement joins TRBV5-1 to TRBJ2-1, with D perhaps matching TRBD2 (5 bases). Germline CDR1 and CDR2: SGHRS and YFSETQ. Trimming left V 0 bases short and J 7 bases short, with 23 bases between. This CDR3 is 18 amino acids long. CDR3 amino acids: CASSLASILDSGMNEQFF. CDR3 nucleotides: TGCGCCAGCAGCTTGGCCAGCATTCTAGATTCGGGAATGAATGAGCAGTTCTTC.

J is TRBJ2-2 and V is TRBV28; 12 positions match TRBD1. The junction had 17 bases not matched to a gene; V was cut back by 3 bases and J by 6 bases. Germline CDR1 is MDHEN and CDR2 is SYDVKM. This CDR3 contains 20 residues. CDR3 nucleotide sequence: TGTGCCAGCAGTTTTCCGGGACAGGGGGCGTCAGCGGTGGATCCCGGGGAGCTGTTTTTT. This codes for CASSFPGQGASAVDPGELFF.

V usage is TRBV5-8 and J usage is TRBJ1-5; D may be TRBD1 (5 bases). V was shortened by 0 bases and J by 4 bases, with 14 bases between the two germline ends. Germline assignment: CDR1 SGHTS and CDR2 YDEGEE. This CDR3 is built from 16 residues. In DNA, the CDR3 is TGTGCCAGCAGCTTGGCCAGACAGATATTGAATCAGCCCCAGCATTTT. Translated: CASSLARQILNQPQHF.

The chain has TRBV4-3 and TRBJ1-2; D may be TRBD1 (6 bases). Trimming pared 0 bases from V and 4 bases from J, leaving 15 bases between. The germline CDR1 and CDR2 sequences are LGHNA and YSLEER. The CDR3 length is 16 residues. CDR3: CASSQDVRGIIYGYTF. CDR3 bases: TGCGCCAGCAGCCAAGATGTGAGGGGGATAATCTATGGCTACACCTTC.

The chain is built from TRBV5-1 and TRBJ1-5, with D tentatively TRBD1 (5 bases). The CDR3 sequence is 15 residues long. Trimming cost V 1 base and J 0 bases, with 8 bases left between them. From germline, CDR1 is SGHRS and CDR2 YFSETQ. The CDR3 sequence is CASSLTGYSNQPQHF. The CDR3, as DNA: TGCGCCAGCAGCTTGACAGGCTATAGCAATCAGCCCCAGCATTTT.

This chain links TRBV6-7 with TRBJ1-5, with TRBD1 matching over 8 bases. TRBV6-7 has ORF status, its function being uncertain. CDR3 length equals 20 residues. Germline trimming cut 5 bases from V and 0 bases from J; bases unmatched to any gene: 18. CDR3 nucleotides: TGTGCCAGCAGTACACCAAACAGGGGGAAGGACCCTTATAGCAATCAGCCCCAGCATTTT. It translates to CASSTPNRGKDPYSNQPQHF.

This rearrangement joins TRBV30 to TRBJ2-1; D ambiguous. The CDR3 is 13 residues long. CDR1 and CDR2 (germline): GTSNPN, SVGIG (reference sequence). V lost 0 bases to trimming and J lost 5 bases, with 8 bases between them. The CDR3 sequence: CAWSVSSNNEQFF. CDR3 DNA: TGTGCCTGGAGTGTTTCGTCTAACAATGAGCAGTTCTTC.